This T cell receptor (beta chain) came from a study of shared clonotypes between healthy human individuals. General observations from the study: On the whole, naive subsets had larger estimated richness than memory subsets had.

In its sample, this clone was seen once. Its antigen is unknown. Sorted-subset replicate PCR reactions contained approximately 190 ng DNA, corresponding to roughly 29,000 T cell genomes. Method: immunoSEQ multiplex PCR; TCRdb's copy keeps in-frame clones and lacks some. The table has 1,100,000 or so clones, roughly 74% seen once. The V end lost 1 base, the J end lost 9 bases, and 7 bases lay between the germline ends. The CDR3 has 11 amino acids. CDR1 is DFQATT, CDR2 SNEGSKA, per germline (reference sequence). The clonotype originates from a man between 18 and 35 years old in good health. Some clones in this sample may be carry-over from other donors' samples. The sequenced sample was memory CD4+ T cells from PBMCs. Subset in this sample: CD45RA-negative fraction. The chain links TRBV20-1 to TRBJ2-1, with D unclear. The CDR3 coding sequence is TGCAGTGCTAGAGCTGTCAGTGAGCAGTTCTTC. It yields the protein CSARAVSEQFF.